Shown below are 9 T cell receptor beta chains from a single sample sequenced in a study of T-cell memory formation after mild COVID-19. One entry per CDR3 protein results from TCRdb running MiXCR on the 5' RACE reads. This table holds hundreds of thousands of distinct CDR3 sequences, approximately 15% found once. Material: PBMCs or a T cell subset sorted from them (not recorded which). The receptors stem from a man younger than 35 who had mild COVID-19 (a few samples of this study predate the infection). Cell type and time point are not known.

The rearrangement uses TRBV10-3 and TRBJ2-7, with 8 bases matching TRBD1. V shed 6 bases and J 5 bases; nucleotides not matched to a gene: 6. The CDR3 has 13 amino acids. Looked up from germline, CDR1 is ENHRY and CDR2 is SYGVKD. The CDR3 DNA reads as TGTGCCATCAGGGGCGACAGGGGCCACGAGCAGTACTTC. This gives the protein CAIRGDRGHEQYF.

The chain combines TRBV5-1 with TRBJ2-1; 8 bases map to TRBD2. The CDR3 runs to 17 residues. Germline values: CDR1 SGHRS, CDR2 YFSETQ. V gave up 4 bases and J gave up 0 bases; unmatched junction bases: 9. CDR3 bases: TGCGCCAGCAGCCCGGGGGGGACTCTGAGCTCCTACAATGAGCAGTTCTTC. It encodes CASSPGGTLSSYNEQFF.

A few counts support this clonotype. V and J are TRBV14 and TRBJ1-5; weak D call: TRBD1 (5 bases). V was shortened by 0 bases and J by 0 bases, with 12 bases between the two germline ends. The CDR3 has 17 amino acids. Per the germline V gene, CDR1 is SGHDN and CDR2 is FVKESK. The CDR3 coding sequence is TGTGCCAGCAGCCAAGAGGGTGGGGGTATTAGCAATCAGCCCCAGCATTTT. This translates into CASSQEGGGISNQPQHF.

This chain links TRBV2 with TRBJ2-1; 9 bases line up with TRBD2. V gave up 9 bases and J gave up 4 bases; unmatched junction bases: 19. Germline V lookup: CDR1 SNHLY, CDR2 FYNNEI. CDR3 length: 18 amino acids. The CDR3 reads CARRWGTSGGPKYNEQFF. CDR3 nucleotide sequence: TGTGCCAGACGGTGGGGCACGAGCGGGGGGCCGAAGTACAATGAGCAGTTCTTC.

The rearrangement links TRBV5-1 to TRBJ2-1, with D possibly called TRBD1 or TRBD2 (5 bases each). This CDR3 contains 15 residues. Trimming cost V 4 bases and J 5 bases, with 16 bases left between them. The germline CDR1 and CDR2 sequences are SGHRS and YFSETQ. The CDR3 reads CASSPTGTLDNEQFF. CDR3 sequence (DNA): TGCGCCAGCAGCCCCACCGGGACCCTTGACAATGAGCAGTTCTTC.

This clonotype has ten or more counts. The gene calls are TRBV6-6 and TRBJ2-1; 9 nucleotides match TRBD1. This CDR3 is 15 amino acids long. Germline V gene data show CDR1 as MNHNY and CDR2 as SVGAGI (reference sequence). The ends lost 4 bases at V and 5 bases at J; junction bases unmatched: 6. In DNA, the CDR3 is TGTGCCAGCAGTTCACCGGGACAGGGACACAATGAGCAGTTCTTC. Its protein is CASSSPGQGHNEQFF.

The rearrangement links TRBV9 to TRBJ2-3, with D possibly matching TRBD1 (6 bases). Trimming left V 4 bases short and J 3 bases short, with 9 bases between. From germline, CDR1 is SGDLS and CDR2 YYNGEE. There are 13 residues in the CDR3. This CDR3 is CASSNRETDTQYF. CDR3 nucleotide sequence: TGTGCCAGCAGCAACAGGGAGACAGATACGCAGTATTTT.

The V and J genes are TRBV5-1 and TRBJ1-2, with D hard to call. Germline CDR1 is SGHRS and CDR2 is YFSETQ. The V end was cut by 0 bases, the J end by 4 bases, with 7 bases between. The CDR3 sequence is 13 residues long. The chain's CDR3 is CASSLEPVYGYTF. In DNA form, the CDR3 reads TGCGCCAGCAGCTTGGAGCCTGTCTATGGCTACACCTTC.

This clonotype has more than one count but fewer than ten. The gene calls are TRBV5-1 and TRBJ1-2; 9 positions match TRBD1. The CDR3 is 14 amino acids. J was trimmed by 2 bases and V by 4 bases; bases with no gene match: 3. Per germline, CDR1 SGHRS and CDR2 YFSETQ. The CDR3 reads CASSIGQGNYGYTF. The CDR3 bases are TGCGCCAGCAGCATCGGACAGGGGAACTATGGCTACACCTTC. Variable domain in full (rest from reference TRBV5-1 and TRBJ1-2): KAGVTQTPRYLIKTRGQQVTLSCSPISGHRSVSWYQQTPGQGLQFLFEYFSETQRNKGNFPGRFSGRQFSNSRSEMNVSTLELGDSALYLCASSIGQGNYGYTFGSGTRLTVV.